A single sample is the source of the 21 T cell receptor beta chains below, sequenced in a study of OX40 agonist ivuxolimab in advanced cancers. TCRdb's table, derived via immunoSEQ multiplex PCR, lists solely in-frame clones and lacks some. The sample has 9,500 to 12,000 clones; 76% are singletons. The sample consisted of CD4+ or CD8+ T cells sorted from blood, taken in a trial of the OX40 agonist ivuxolimab. The receptors here all came from an adult with an advanced solid tumor such as melanoma, head and neck, liver or kidney cancer.

The chain carries TRBV9 and TRBJ2-2; TRBD2 might be the D (6 bases). The CDR3 runs to 14 residues. Germline loops: CDR1 SGDLS, CDR2 YYNGEE. Trimming removed 0 bases from V and 7 bases from J, with 10 bases in between. CDR3 nucleotides: TGTGCCAGCAGCGTAGTAGGAGGGTACGGGGAGCTGTTTTTT. Encoded protein: CASSVVGGYGELFF.

In its sample, this clone was seen a few times. The genes are TRBV13 and TRBJ2-1, with D unresolved. CDR3 length equals 13 residues. The V gene lost 5 bases and the J gene lost 8 bases, with 13 bases spanning the gap. Per the germline V gene, CDR1 is PRHDT and CDR2 is FYEKMQ (reference sequence). The CDR3, as DNA: TGTGCCAGCAGCCCCCCCTCTACAGATGAGCAGTTCTTC. Translated, it gives CASSPPSTDEQFF. Based on the CDR3 plus reference TRBV13 and TRBJ2-1, the full variable domain is AAGVIQSPRHLIKEKRETATLKCYPIPRHDTVYWYQQGPGQDPQFLISFYEKMQSDKGSIPDRFSAQQFSDYHSELNMSSLELGDSALYFCASSPPSTDEQFFGPGTRLTVL.

J is TRBJ2-2 and V is TRBV18; no reliable D call. Germline V gene data show CDR1 as KGHSH and CDR2 as LQKENI. The CDR3 consists of 15 residues. Trimming left V 3 bases short and J 1 base short, with 9 bases between. The CDR3 bases are TGTGCCAGCTCACCTAGGGTTATGAACACCGGGGAGCTGTTTTTT. Protein: CASSPRVMNTGELFF.

This chain links TRBV27 with TRBJ2-5, with TRBD2 identical over 14 bases. From germline, CDR1 is MNHEY and CDR2 SMNVEV (reference sequence). CDR3 size: 15 residues. J lost 5 bases, V lost 5 bases, and 4 bases had no gene match. CDR3 region: CASSIRTSGGETQYF. The CDR3 nucleotides are TGTGCCAGCAGTATACGGACTAGCGGGGGGGAGACCCAGTACTTC.

This clone has a single count. A far larger clone is one nucleotide away, so this likely arose from a read error. This chain joins TRBV4-2 and TRBJ1-1; D may be TRBD1 (5 bases). The V end was cut by 3 bases, the J end by 9 bases, with 17 bases between. Germline V gene data show CDR1 as LGHNA and CDR2 as YNFKEQ. This CDR3 is 14 amino acids long. The CDR3 spells CASSHAGGMGQAFF. CDR3 sequence (DNA): TGTGCCAGCAGCCACGCCGGGGGTATGGGCCAAGCTTTCTTT.

The chain joins TRBV7-9 to TRBJ2-3; no definite D call. With 4 bases removed from V and 2 bases from J, the gap between germline ends came to 10 bases. Germline V lookup: CDR1 SEHNR, CDR2 FQNEAQ (reference sequence). This CDR3 comprises 14 residues. The CDR3: CASSSGRYTDTQYF. The CDR3 DNA reads TGTGCCAGCAGCTCGGGTCGATACACAGATACGCAGTATTTT.

The rearrangement links TRBV19 to TRBJ1-1; the match to TRBD1 covers 8 bases. CDR1 LNHDA and CDR2 SQIVND come from the germline V gene (reference sequence). The V and J ends lost 6 bases and 7 bases, in that order; junction bases with no gene match: 7. The CDR3 runs 13 residues. The CDR3 sequence is CASSDTGGIEAFF. The CDR3 bases are TGTGCCAGTAGCGATACAGGGGGAATTGAAGCTTTCTTT.

This chain uses TRBV6-6 with TRBJ1-6; D call uncertain. The length of the CDR3 is 15 residues. With 5 bases removed from V and 3 bases from J, the gap between germline ends came to 11 bases. CDR1 is MNHNY, CDR2 SVGAGI, per germline (reference sequence). In DNA, the CDR3 is TGTGCCAGCAGTCCGAGAGAGGTCTATAATTCACCCCTCCACTTT. It codes for CASSPREVYNSPLHF.

The chain recombines TRBV11-2 with TRBJ2-7; 7 bases match TRBD1. V shed 2 bases, J shed 3 bases, and the junction held 7 bases outside the gene matches. Germline CDR1 is SGHAT and CDR2 is FQNNGV. This CDR3 comprises 15 residues. DNA for the CDR3: TGTGCCAGCAGCTTATTCCTCACAGGGGTCTACGAGCAGTACTTC. Protein sequence: CASSLFLTGVYEQYF.

CDR3 in DNA: TGTGCCACCGGGACCCGGGACAGGGGCGTGGGTCATCAGCCCCAGCATTTT. Its protein is CATGTRDRGVGHQPQHF. The chain couples TRBV10-3 to TRBJ1-5; 10 positions match TRBD1. Germline V CDR1 and CDR2: ENHRY, SYGVKD. This CDR3 has 17 residues. Losses at the gene ends were 10 bases for V and 5 bases for J; bases not matched to a gene: 17.

The chain has TRBV11-1 and TRBJ2-3, with 8 bases matching TRBD2. The germline V gene encodes CDR1 SGHAT and CDR2 FQDESV (reference sequence). CDR3 size: 17 residues. The V segment lost 5 bases and the J segment 1 base; nucleotides outside the gene matches: 11. The CDR3: CASSPPVPSGRTDTQYF. Here the CDR3 DNA reads TGTGCCAGCAGCCCACCAGTACCTAGCGGGCGCACAGATACGCAGTATTTT.

The chain employs TRBV5-4 and TRBJ1-1; D is unresolved. Germline V CDR1 and CDR2: SGHNT, YYREEE (reference sequence). This CDR3 region has 12 residues. Trimming removed 3 bases from V and 1 base from J, with 4 bases in between. The CDR3 protein is CASSYGNTEAFF. Here the CDR3 DNA reads TGTGCCAGCAGCTACGGGAACACTGAAGCTTTCTTT.

The chain couples TRBV7-9 to TRBJ1-5; unclear D gene. V was clipped by 5 bases and J by 6 bases, with 8 bases between them. There are 12 residues in the CDR3. Germline lookup yields CDR1 SEHNR and CDR2 FQNEAQ (reference sequence). CDR3 coding DNA: TGTGCCAGCAGCGCCCGCGGTCAGCCCCAGCATTTT. Translated: CASSARGQPQHF.

The genes are TRBV28 and TRBJ2-3; the D is unclear. CDR1 MDHEN and CDR2 SYDVKM come from the germline V gene. The CDR3 spans 15 residues. The ends were cut back, 3 bases at V and 0 bases at J, with 10 bases in the middle. Here the CDR3 DNA reads TGTGCCAGCAGTTTCCGGCCAACTAGCACAGATACGCAGTATTTT. Its protein is CASSFRPTSTDTQYF.

The chain links TRBV4-1 to TRBJ1-2; tentatively, D is TRBD1 (6 bases). The length of the CDR3 is 13 residues. Germline assignment: CDR1 MGHRA and CDR2 YSYEKL. The V gene lost 8 bases and the J gene lost 2 bases, with 12 bases spanning the gap. The CDR3 sequence is CASQGQGNYGYTF. In DNA, the CDR3 is TGCGCCAGCCAGGGGCAGGGCAACTATGGCTACACCTTC.

The chain links TRBV27 to TRBJ1-1; weak D call: TRBD1 (5 bases). The CDR3 spans 15 residues. V lost 7 bases to trimming and J lost 4 bases, with 19 bases between them. Germline assignment: CDR1 MNHEY and CDR2 SMNVEV (reference sequence). The CDR3 nucleotides are TGTGCCAGCAAAGACGGGACCACGGGCGCCACTGAAGCTTTCTTT. It yields the protein CASKDGTTGATEAFF.

V and J are TRBV28 and TRBJ1-5; no firm D call. CDR1 and CDR2 (germline): MDHEN, SYDVKM. This CDR3 contains 14 residues. Trimming cost V 3 bases and J 0 bases, with 6 bases left between them. The CDR3 loop reads CASSLYGSNQPQHF. The CDR3 DNA follows: TGTGCCAGCAGTTTGTACGGTAGCAATCAGCCCCAGCATTTT. Looking up the rest from reference TRBV28 and TRBJ1-5 gives the full variable domain: DVKVTQSSRYLVKRTGEKVFLECVQDMDHENMFWYRQDPGLGLRLIYFSYDVKMKEKGDIPEGYSVSREKKERFSLILESASTNQTSMYLCASSLYGSNQPQHFGDGTRLSIL.

J is TRBJ2-5 and V is TRBV6-4; TRBD2 aligns across 8 bases. With 3 bases clipped from V and 2 bases from J, the junction kept 5 bases outside the gene matches. CDR1 is MRHNA and CDR2 is SNTAGT in the germline V gene. This CDR3 is 15 amino acids long. CDR3 residues: CASSEKAGAQETQYF. CDR3 coding DNA: TGTGCCAGCAGTGAAAAAGCGGGGGCTCAAGAGACCCAGTACTTC.

The gene calls are TRBV9 and TRBJ1-2; a possible D gene is TRBD1 (5 bases). The germline V gene has CDR1 SGDLS and CDR2 YYNGEE. The CDR3 runs 12 residues. V was shortened by 4 bases and J by 5 bases, with 9 bases between the two germline ends. The CDR3 DNA sequence: TGTGCCAGCAGCCCCCCAGGGTATGGCTACACCTTC. This gives the protein CASSPPGYGYTF.

The chain links TRBV6-6 to TRBJ1-2; D call uncertain. The length of the CDR3 is 14 residues. V was trimmed by 2 bases and J by 8 bases, leaving 15 bases between them. In germline, CDR1 is MNHNY, CDR2 SVGAGI (reference sequence). The CDR3 is CASSYERDLRGYTF. The CDR3 DNA sequence: TGTGCCAGCAGTTACGAGAGAGACCTGAGAGGCTACACCTTC.

The V and J genes are TRBV2 and TRBJ2-3; D is tentatively TRBD1 or TRBD2 (5 bases each). Per the germline V gene, CDR1 is SNHLY and CDR2 is FYNNEI. The V and J ends lost 5 bases and 0 bases respectively, with 15 bases between them. The CDR3 runs 16 residues. The CDR3 nucleotides are TGTGCCAGCAGTAGAGGGGTCTCTATTAGCACAGATACGCAGTATTTT. Translation: CASSRGVSISTDTQYF.